The T cell receptor (beta chain) under discussion was sequenced for a study of OX40 agonist ivuxolimab in advanced cancers. Study-wide background: At doses from 0.01 to 10 mg/kg, patients were given intravenous ivuxolimab every 2 weeks. Age averaged about 62 years (range roughly 20 to 90), and 82.7% were male. Overall study results and limits: The study found that CD8+ T cells averaged more expanded clones than CD4+. Antigen specificity of clonally expanded peripheral T cells was not established.

Germline assignment: CDR1 LGHNA and CDR2 YNFKEQ. The CDR3 length is 15 residues. Trimming at V came to 4 bases and at J to 5 bases, leaving 4 bases not matched to a gene. With respect to this clone: The target antigen is unknown.

TCRdb keeps only in-frame clones here, not all; method: immunoSEQ multiplex PCR. The sample holds around 56,000 clones; 75% to 90% are singletons and the top ten take roughly 1.3%. The specimen comprised CD4+ or CD8+ T cells sorted from blood, sampled in a trial of the OX40 agonist ivuxolimab. The TCR originated in an adult with an advanced solid tumor such as melanoma, head and neck, liver or kidney cancer. V usage is TRBV4-2 and J usage is TRBJ2-2; 10 bases map to TRBD1. DNA for the CDR3: TGTGCCAGCAGCCGCCCGGGACAGGGGACCGGGGAGCTGTTTTTT. This gives the protein CASSRPGQGTGELFF.